Presented here are 21 T cell receptor beta chains from one specimen sequenced in a study of cytomegalovirus exposure and HLA in healthy donors. The primer mix had 60 Vbeta and 13 Jbeta primers. This table comes from immunoSEQ multiplex PCR, and its TCRdb copy is limited to in-frame clones, with some not included. The sample has approximately 290,000 clones; 75% to 85% are singletons. Sequenced: PBMCs. The receptors were sampled from a girl aged 2 to 10 in good health and CMV-seronegative.

In DNA, the CDR3 is TGCGCCAGCAGCCAACGAGGGGAGGGGACCTACGAGCAGTACTTC. This encodes CASSQRGEGTYEQYF. This chain joins TRBV4-1 and TRBJ2-7, with 7 bases fitting TRBD2. CDR3 size: 15 residues. J lost 2 bases, V lost 2 bases, and 6 bases had no gene match. Germline V gene data show CDR1 as MGHRA and CDR2 as YSYEKL.

J is TRBJ1-4 and V is TRBV4-2; D might be TRBD1 (6 bases). This CDR3 contains 14 residues. The V and J ends lost 7 bases and 1 base respectively, with 10 bases between them. Germline loops: CDR1 LGHNA, CDR2 YNFKEQ. The CDR3 is CASNEQGTNEKLFF. CDR3 DNA: TGTGCCAGCAACGAACAGGGAACTAATGAAAAACTGTTTTTT.

The chain uses TRBV7-6 and TRBJ2-1; 10 bases are a match to TRBD2. The V segment lost 2 bases and the J segment 9 bases; nucleotides outside the gene matches: 13. This CDR3 is 17 amino acids long. The V gene's germline CDR1 is SGHVS and CDR2 FNYEAQ. The CDR3 DNA reads as TGTGCCAGCAGCTTACTAGTGGCTAGCGGGAGTGGAGCTGAGCAGTTCTTC. It translates to CASSLLVASGSGAEQFF. Complete variable domain (other parts from reference TRBV7-6 and TRBJ2-1): GAGVSQSPRYKVTKRGQDVALRCDPISGHVSLYWYRQALGQGPEFLTYFNYEAQQDKSGLPNDRFSAERPEGSISTLTIQRTEQRDSAMYRCASSLLVASGSGAEQFFGPGTRLTVL.

This chain's CDR3 is CASSPDTITDTQYF. The CDR3 nucleotides read TGCGCCAGCAGCCCCGACACAATCACAGATACGCAGTATTTT. V is TRBV5-1 and J is TRBJ2-3; D remains ambiguous. With 4 bases removed from V and 2 bases from J, the gap between germline ends came to 11 bases. The CDR3 contains 14 residues. The germline V gene encodes CDR1 SGHRS and CDR2 YFSETQ.

The chain combines TRBV28 with TRBJ2-7; 8 nucleotides line up with TRBD2. The CDR3 is made up of 12 amino acids. J was trimmed by 4 bases and V by 10 bases; bases with no gene match: 6. Germline V gene data show CDR1 as MDHEN and CDR2 as SYDVKM. In nucleotides, the CDR3 is TGTGCCACTACTAGCGGACTTTACGAGCAGTACTTC. Its protein is CATTSGLYEQYF.

For the CDR3, the DNA is TGTGCCTGGAGTGTAGTTCTTGGGGGCGAGACCCAGTACTTC. Amino acid sequence: CAWSVVLGGETQYF. This chain connects TRBV30 to TRBJ2-5, with D perhaps TRBD1 (6 bases). Germline lookup yields CDR1 GTSNPN and CDR2 SVGIG (reference sequence). This CDR3 contains 14 residues. The V end was cut by 0 bases, the J end by 5 bases, with 13 bases between.

This clone was observed a handful of times. The V and J genes are TRBV5-1 and TRBJ2-3, with 7 bases matching TRBD2. Germline trimming cut 1 base from V and 1 base from J; bases unmatched to any gene: 3. From germline, CDR1 is SGHRS and CDR2 YFSETQ. This CDR3 spans 15 amino acids. Here the CDR3 DNA reads TGCGCCAGCAGCTTGCCGGGGGGTGGCACAGATACGCAGTATTTT. Protein sequence: CASSLPGGGTDTQYF. The whole variable domain, filled in from reference TRBV5-1 and TRBJ2-3, reads KAGVTQTPRYLIKTRGQQVTLSCSPISGHRSVSWYQQTPGQGLQFLFEYFSETQRNKGNFPGRFSGRQFSNSRSEMNVSTLELGDSALYLCASSLPGGGTDTQYFGPGTRLTVL.

The genes are TRBV2 and TRBJ1-1; 9 bases fit TRBD1. Unmatched junction bases numbered 4, after V lost 6 bases and J lost 11 bases. Germline assignment: CDR1 SNHLY and CDR2 FYNNEI. The CDR3 loop spans 11 amino acids. The DNA of the CDR3 is TGTGCCAGCAGGGATGGGACAGGGGCTTTCTTT. Translation gives CASRDGTGAFF.

This clone occurred once. V and J are TRBV28 and TRBJ2-3; TRBD2 matches at 8 bases. J lost 0 bases, V lost 5 bases, and 7 bases had no gene match. Germline V lookup: CDR1 MDHEN, CDR2 SYDVKM. This CDR3 contains 16 residues. The CDR3 is CASSPRGGPSTDTQYF. CDR3 nucleotide sequence: TGTGCCAGCAGTCCCCGGGGGGGGCCGAGCACAGATACGCAGTATTTT. The whole variable domain, remainder taken from reference TRBV28 and TRBJ2-3, is DVKVTQSSRYLVKRTGEKVFLECVQDMDHENMFWYRQDPGLGLRLIYFSYDVKMKEKGDIPEGYSVSREKKERFSLILESASTNQTSMYLCASSPRGGPSTDTQYFGPGTRLTVL.

This chain links TRBV7-9 with TRBJ1-1; D is unclear. The CDR3 loop spans 14 amino acids. V lost 4 bases and J 1 base, leaving 10 bases between the germline ends. CDR1 and CDR2 (germline): SEHNR, FQNEAQ (reference sequence). This chain's CDR3 is CASSSLTGNTEAFF. The CDR3 DNA is TGTGCCAGCAGCTCCCTTACTGGGAACACTGAAGCTTTCTTT.

The rearrangement links TRBV9 to TRBJ2-1; 12 nucleotides match TRBD2. The CDR3 length is 17 residues. In germline, CDR1 is SGDLS, CDR2 YYNGEE. The V and J ends lost 3 bases and 9 bases, in that order; junction bases with no gene match: 13. The CDR3 DNA follows: TGTGCCAGCAGCGCGAGCTCCCTAGCGGGGGGGCGCAGTGAGCAGTTCTTC. Protein: CASSASSLAGGRSEQFF. The entire variable domain, with the rest obtained from reference TRBV9 and TRBJ2-1, is as follows: DSGVTQTPKHLITATGQRVTLRCSPRSGDLSVYWYQQSLDQGLQFLIQYYNGEERAKGNILERFSAQQFPDLHSELNLSSLELGDSALYFCASSASSLAGGRSEQFFGPGTRLTVL.

The genes are TRBV28 and TRBJ1-5, with D possibly being TRBD1 (5 bases). This CDR3 comprises 17 residues. Looked up from germline, CDR1 is MDHEN and CDR2 is SYDVKM. The V and J ends lost 8 bases and 0 bases respectively, with 20 bases between them. In DNA form, the CDR3 reads TGTGCCAGCGATCCCATTCGACAGATCTATAGCAATCAGCCCCAGCATTTT. Translation gives CASDPIRQIYSNQPQHF.

V gene TRBV6-4 combines with J gene TRBJ2-3, with 7 bases lining up with TRBD2. Germline values: CDR1 MRHNA, CDR2 SNTAGT. After removal of 0 bases from V and 0 bases from J, the junction contained 3 bases not matched to a gene. There are 16 residues in the CDR3. CDR3 amino acids: CASSDSASGSTDTQYF. CDR3 DNA sequence: TGTGCCAGCAGTGACTCAGCTAGCGGTAGCACAGATACGCAGTATTTT.

The CDR3 bases are TGTGCCAGCAGCAGGAAGGTTGCGGGAGCAGTCACAGATACGCAGTATTTT. It translates to CASSRKVAGAVTDTQYF. V gene TRBV5-4 combines with J gene TRBJ2-3; 7 nucleotides match TRBD2. The CDR3 covers 17 residues. The V segment lost 4 bases and the J segment 2 bases; nucleotides outside the gene matches: 13. Germline lookup yields CDR1 SGHNT and CDR2 YYREEE (reference sequence). Complete variable domain (other parts from reference TRBV5-4 and TRBJ2-3): ETGVTQSPTHLIKTRGQQVTLRCSSQSGHNTVSWYQQALGQGPQFIFQYYREEENGRGNFPPRFSGLQFPNYSSELNVNALELDDSALYLCASSRKVAGAVTDTQYFGPGTRLTVL.

The V and J genes are TRBV5-4 and TRBJ2-7; 9 nucleotides match TRBD2. V shed 3 bases and J 5 bases; nucleotides not matched to a gene: 3. The CDR3 has 13 amino acids. Germline CDR1 SGHNT, CDR2 YYREEE (reference sequence). CDR3: CASSSSSGNEQYF. In DNA, the CDR3 is TGTGCCAGCAGCTCTTCTAGCGGGAACGAGCAGTACTTC.

V usage is TRBV5-1 and J usage is TRBJ2-3, with 11 nucleotides matching TRBD2. The CDR3 spans 14 residues. Germline CDR1 and CDR2: SGHRS and YFSETQ. The J segment lost 4 bases and the V segment lost 2 bases, leaving 0 bases of the junction unmatched. Written as DNA, the CDR3 is TGCGCCAGCAGCTTACTAGCGGGAGCAGATACGCAGTATTTT. Protein sequence: CASSLLAGADTQYF.

The rearrangement joins TRBV5-1 to TRBJ2-3; 8 positions agree with TRBD2. The germline V gene has CDR1 SGHRS and CDR2 YFSETQ. The J segment lost 4 bases and the V segment lost 3 bases, leaving 4 bases of the junction unmatched. The CDR3 sequence is 14 residues long. Here the CDR3 DNA reads TGCGCCAGCAGCTCGGCGGGAGGACCAGATACGCAGTATTTT. Amino acid sequence: CASSSAGGPDTQYF.

This clone was counted a single time. The chain recombines TRBV28 with TRBJ1-5; no firm D call. Germline loops: CDR1 MDHEN, CDR2 SYDVKM. V shed 5 bases and J shed 3 bases, with 11 bases lying between them. The CDR3 runs 14 residues. The CDR3 sequence: CASSNFRDNQPQHF. The CDR3 DNA sequence: TGTGCCAGCAGTAACTTCCGGGACAATCAGCCCCAGCATTTT.

This chain connects TRBV9 to TRBJ2-7; D is perhaps TRBD2 (6 bases). The CDR3 contains 14 residues. The germline gives CDR1 SGDLS, CDR2 YYNGEE. The ends were cut back, 1 base at V and 4 bases at J, with 12 bases in the middle. For the CDR3, the DNA is TGTGCCAGCAGCGTAACTACTAGCTCATACGAGCAGTACTTC. It specifies CASSVTTSSYEQYF.

The J gene is TRBJ2-7, the V gene TRBV5-1; 10 bases line up with TRBD2. Germline loops: CDR1 SGHRS, CDR2 YFSETQ. Unmatched junction bases numbered 12, after V lost 0 bases and J lost 0 bases. The CDR3 consists of 19 residues. This CDR3 reads CASSLGVLAGVSPSYEQYF. The DNA for the CDR3 is TGCGCCAGCAGCTTGGGGGTGCTAGCGGGAGTCTCTCCCTCCTACGAGCAGTACTTC. The entire variable domain, with the rest obtained from reference TRBV5-1 and TRBJ2-7, is as follows: KAGVTQTPRYLIKTRGQQVTLSCSPISGHRSVSWYQQTPGQGLQFLFEYFSETQRNKGNFPGRFSGRQFSNSRSEMNVSTLELGDSALYLCASSLGVLAGVSPSYEQYFGPGTRLTVT.

The rearrangement joins TRBV7-8 to TRBJ1-2; 7 bases are shared with TRBD1. V lost 0 bases and J lost 5; bases outside the gene matches: 3. The CDR3 covers 14 residues. Germline V CDR1 and CDR2: SGHVS, FQNEAQ. In DNA, the CDR3 is TGTGCCAGCAGCTTAGCAGGGACAGCTTATGGCTACACCTTC. Protein: CASSLAGTAYGYTF.